This entry lists 10 T cell receptor beta chains sequenced from one sample in a study of T-cell memory formation after mild COVID-19. TCRdb analysed the 5' RACE reads with MiXCR anew, one entry per CDR3 protein. The data show a few hundred thousand distinct CDR3 sequences, with about 20% seen just once and around 23% held by the top ten. Material for sequencing was PBMCs or a T cell subset sorted from them (not recorded which). Every receptor here comes from a young man who had mild COVID-19 (a few samples of this study predate the infection). Cell type and time point are not known.

The genes are TRBV7-6 and TRBJ2-2; D might be TRBD1 (6 bases). Trimming removed 0 bases from V and 7 bases from J, with 12 bases in between. From germline, CDR1 is SGHVS and CDR2 FNYEAQ. The CDR3 is 15 amino acids. CDR3 in amino acids: CASSLAWGLGGELFF. The CDR3, as DNA: TGTGCCAGCAGCTTAGCGTGGGGGCTGGGCGGGGAGCTGTTTTTT.

Only one count was recorded for this clonotype. The chain carries TRBV7-2 and TRBJ2-2; D unclear. CDR1 and CDR2 from the germline V gene are SGHTA and FQGNSA. The V gene lost 1 base and the J gene lost 2 bases, with 5 bases spanning the gap. The CDR3 runs 14 residues. CDR3 nucleotide sequence: TGTGCCAGCAGCTTAGTTATAAACACCGGGGAGCTGTTTTTT. Translated, it gives CASSLVINTGELFF.

The rearrangement links TRBV20-1 to TRBJ1-2; TRBD1 matches at 7 bases. J lost 2 bases, V lost 2 bases, and 5 bases had no gene match. The CDR3 is made up of 14 amino acids. From germline, CDR1 is DFQATT and CDR2 SNEGSKA (reference sequence). In DNA form, the CDR3 reads TGCAGTGCTAGACCTGGGACAGTCAACTATGGCTACACCTTC. It yields the protein CSARPGTVNYGYTF.

This chain connects TRBV7-9 to TRBJ1-2, with D maybe TRBD1 (6 bases). V lost 4 bases and J lost 4, with 16 bases in between. The CDR3 contains 15 residues. The germline V gene encodes CDR1 SEHNR and CDR2 FQNEAQ (reference sequence). The CDR3 reads CASSSPDRRLYGYTF. The CDR3 DNA follows: TGTGCCAGCAGCTCCCCCGACAGGCGACTCTATGGCTACACCTTC.

This clonotype occurred many times. J is TRBJ2-5 and V is TRBV2, with D maybe TRBD2 (5 bases). Trimming stripped 3 bases from V and 7 bases from J, with 18 bases between. This CDR3 comprises 15 residues. Germline V CDR1 and CDR2: SNHLY, FYNNEI. CDR3 residues: CASSDPARLRGTQYF. CDR3 nucleotide sequence: TGTGCCAGCAGTGACCCGGCGAGGCTTCGGGGGACCCAGTACTTC.

The chain links TRBV7-9 to TRBJ1-1; TRBD1 aligns across 11 bases. In germline, CDR1 is SEHNR, CDR2 FQNEAQ (reference sequence). J was trimmed by 6 bases and V by 4 bases; bases with no gene match: 7. There are 15 residues in the CDR3. The CDR3 sequence is CASSWGQGEGAEAFF. DNA of the CDR3: TGTGCCAGCAGCTGGGGACAGGGGGAAGGGGCTGAAGCTTTCTTT.

Remarks on this clonotype: At one boundary the junction diverges from the germline segment, which might be a read error. V gene TRBV11-2 combines with J gene TRBJ1-1; D not certain. The CDR3 contains 12 residues. Germline loops: CDR1 SGHAT, CDR2 FQNNGV. The CDR3 region has the DNA TGTGCCAGCAGATCACCCTCCCCTGAATCTTTCTTT. It specifies CASRSPSPESFF.

V usage is TRBV7-9 and J usage is TRBJ2-3, with unresolved D. V was trimmed by 7 bases and J by 0 bases, leaving 8 bases between them. The germline gives CDR1 SEHNR, CDR2 FQNEAQ (reference sequence). This CDR3 comprises 13 residues. CDR3 sequence reads: CASMTSSTDTQYF. The CDR3 DNA follows: TGTGCCAGCATGACTTCTAGCACAGATACGCAGTATTTT.

The chain uses TRBV7-9 and TRBJ2-1, with D unresolved. Germline assignment: CDR1 SEHNR and CDR2 FQNEAQ (reference sequence). Trimming stripped 2 bases from V and 9 bases from J, with 5 bases between. This CDR3 region has 11 residues. This CDR3 is CASSLRSEQFF. CDR3 in DNA: TGTGCCAGCAGCTTAAGGAGTGAGCAGTTCTTC. The full variable domain, completed using reference TRBV7-9 and TRBJ2-1, is DTGVSQNPRHKITKRGQNVTFRCDPISEHNRLYWYRQTLGQGPEFLTYFQNEAQLEKSRLLSDRFSAERPKGSFSTLEIQRTEQGDSAMYLCASSLRSEQFFGPGTRLTVL.

This clonotype was counted a few times. The chain employs TRBV6-5 and TRBJ2-4; D might be TRBD2 (6 bases). V lost 7 bases and J lost 8, with 9 bases in between. Germline V gene sequence: CDR1 MNHEY, CDR2 SVGAGI. The CDR3 totals 11 residues. This CDR3 is CASMRDHIQYF. The CDR3, as DNA: TGTGCCAGCATGCGGGATCACATTCAGTACTTC.